These 13 T cell receptor beta chains were sequenced from one sample in a study of response to subunit inactivated influenza vaccine. MiXCR was run by TCRdb on the RT-PCR reads, yielding one entry per CDR3 protein. The sample has roughly 290,000 distinct CDR3 sequences, around a fifth seen once. Sequenced material: PBMCs from blood, taken less than 22 months after vaccination. Source of these receptors: a man aged 50 to 69 who received an inactivated influenza vaccine.

The V and J genes are TRBV7-2 and TRBJ2-7, with D tentatively TRBD1 (5 bases). Germline V gene lookup returns CDR1 SGHTA and CDR2 FQGNSA. V was clipped by 2 bases and J by 4 bases, with 9 bases between them. The CDR3 loop spans 13 amino acids. CDR3 in amino acids: CASSLNRQYEQYF. The CDR3 nucleotides are TGTGCCAGCAGCTTAAACAGGCAGTACGAGCAGTACTTC.

CDR3 bases: TGTGCCAGCAGATGGGGACAGTCTAATAGCAATCAGCCCCAGCATTTT. The encoded protein is CASRWGQSNSNQPQHF. The chain carries TRBV6-1 and TRBJ1-5, with 7 bases aligning to TRBD1. This CDR3 has 16 residues. J gave up 0 bases and V 6 bases, and 8 bases lay outside the gene matches. Germline values: CDR1 MNHNS, CDR2 SASEGT.

The rearrangement links TRBV6-6 to TRBJ1-1, with D unresolved. V gave up 2 bases and J gave up 8 bases, with 12 bases separating them. This CDR3 has 13 residues. Germline V CDR1 and CDR2: MNHNY, SVGAGI (reference sequence). Here the CDR3 DNA reads TGTGCCAGCAGTTACGTCGGAGGACCGGAAGCTTTCTTT. Its protein is CASSYVGGPEAFF.

Ten or more counts support this clonotype. V gene TRBV12-3 or TRBV12-4 combines with J gene TRBJ2-2, with D tentatively TRBD2 (5 bases). CDR3 length: 12 amino acids. V was pared by 10 bases and J by 5 bases, with 11 bases between. The CDR3 here is CATRGLTGELFF. The DNA for the CDR3 is TGTGCCACTCGGGGTTTAACCGGGGAGCTGTTTTTT.

This chain uses TRBV9 with TRBJ1-1; D uncertain. The CDR3 loop spans 16 amino acids. From germline, CDR1 is SGDLS and CDR2 YYNGEE. V lost 0 bases and J 1 base, leaving 13 bases between the germline ends. The chain's CDR3 is CASSVALGEPNTEAFF. CDR3 coding DNA: TGTGCCAGCAGCGTAGCTCTTGGGGAGCCGAACACTGAAGCTTTCTTT.

This clonotype occurred a few times. The rearrangement links TRBV5-1 to TRBJ2-7; TRBD1 agrees at 8 bases. Germline values: CDR1 SGHRS, CDR2 YFSETQ. This CDR3 is 15 amino acids long. The V gene end was trimmed by 4 bases and the J gene end by 0 bases; junction bases not matched to a gene: 6. The CDR3 loop is CASSPGQGGSYEQYF. For the CDR3, the DNA is TGCGCCAGCAGCCCTGGACAGGGCGGCTCCTACGAGCAGTACTTC. The full variable domain, with the rest looked up from reference TRBV5-1 and TRBJ2-7, is KAGVTQTPRYLIKTRGQQVTLSCSPISGHRSVSWYQQTPGQGLQFLFEYFSETQRNKGNFPGRFSGRQFSNSRSEMNVSTLELGDSALYLCASSPGQGGSYEQYFGPGTRLTVT.

This clonotype showed up just a few times. CDR3 region: CSAYGQATYEQYF. The CDR3 DNA sequence: TGCAGTGCGTACGGACAGGCGACCTACGAGCAGTACTTC. The chain carries TRBV20-1 and TRBJ2-7; 7 nucleotides align to TRBD1. In germline, CDR1 is DFQATT, CDR2 SNEGSKA (reference sequence). The CDR3 length is 13 residues. The ends lost 6 bases at V and 2 bases at J; junction bases unmatched: 7.

V is TRBV29-1 and J is TRBJ1-1, with D maybe TRBD1 (5 bases). CDR1 and CDR2 (germline): SQVTM, ANQGSEA. There are 13 residues in the CDR3. The ends were cut back, 2 bases at V and 3 bases at J, with 10 bases in the middle. The CDR3 coding sequence is TGCAGCGTTGAACAGGGTTCGTACACTGAAGCTTTCTTT. This gives the protein CSVEQGSYTEAFF.

The genes are TRBV5-1 and TRBJ2-7; 7 bases align to TRBD1. CDR3 length: 15 amino acids. V gave up 0 bases and J gave up 0 bases; unmatched junction bases: 3. CDR1 is SGHRS, CDR2 YFSETQ, per germline. CDR3 DNA sequence: TGCGCCAGCAGCTTGGGGGGACAGAGCTCCTACGAGCAGTACTTC. It translates to CASSLGGQSSYEQYF.

This clonotype has only a few counts. This rearrangement joins TRBV5-6 to TRBJ2-1; D gene ambiguous. V was pared by 2 bases and J by 5 bases, with 17 bases between. The CDR3 has 16 amino acids. Germline values: CDR1 SGHDT, CDR2 YYEEEE. CDR3 DNA: TGTGCCAGCAGCTTATTGGGTGTATCCGTCGACAATGAGCAGTTCTTC. As protein: CASSLLGVSVDNEQFF.

The table lists this clonotype with many counts. The rearrangement joins TRBV18 to TRBJ2-3, with unresolved D. Trimming cost V 2 bases and J 6 bases, with 6 bases left between them. Germline V gene lookup returns CDR1 KGHSH and CDR2 LQKENI. The length of the CDR3 is 12 residues. CDR3 amino acids: CASSPYRDTQYF. The CDR3 DNA reads as TGTGCCAGCTCACCATATCGCGATACGCAGTATTTT.

This clonotype was seen more than once but under ten times. The V gene is TRBV5-4, the J gene TRBJ1-2; D might be TRBD1 (6 bases). The germline CDR1 and CDR2 sequences are SGHNT and YYREEE (reference sequence). The CDR3 loop spans 13 amino acids. The germline V and J ends were trimmed by 0 bases and 6 bases, with 9 bases remaining between them. The CDR3 DNA sequence: TGTGCCAGCAGCTTGGTGGCAGGGGATGGCTACACCTTC. As protein: CASSLVAGDGYTF.

The J gene is TRBJ2-1, the V gene TRBV27, with TRBD1 matching over 9 bases. Looked up from germline, CDR1 is MNHEY and CDR2 is SMNVEV (reference sequence). CDR3 length: 16 residues. The V and J ends lost 4 bases and 5 bases, in that order; junction bases with no gene match: 9. The CDR3, as DNA: TGTGCCAGCAGTTCTTACGACAGGGGGTCTAACAATGAGCAGTTCTTC. This codes for CASSSYDRGSNNEQFF.